The 28 T cell receptor beta chains in this list originate from one sample, sequenced in a study of beta chain features in type 1 diabetes. Sequenced material consisted of expressed TCRB transcripts (all of the isolated RNA was reverse transcribed). The data were produced by immunoSEQ multiplex PCR, yet TCRdb's version contains in-frame clones alone and is incomplete. This repertoire shows just over 600,000 clones, roughly 16% found once; its top ten account for approximately 0.087%. The sequenced sample consisted of naive CD4+ T cells from blood. These receptors were taken from a man between 18 and 29 years old in good health.

The chain is built from TRBV5-1 and TRBJ2-3, with D tentatively TRBD2 (6 bases). The V end was cut by 0 bases, the J end by 3 bases, with 11 bases between. This CDR3 has 15 amino acids. Germline CDR1 is SGHRS and CDR2 is YFSETQ. CDR3: CASSLGVGGTDTQYF. The CDR3 bases are TGCGCCAGCAGCTTGGGGGTCGGGGGAACAGATACGCAGTATTTT.

This clone was counted between two and nine times. The chain couples TRBV25-1 to TRBJ2-5; a possible D gene is TRBD2 (5 bases). Per germline, CDR1 MGHDK and CDR2 SYGVNS. This CDR3 region has 17 residues. V was cut by 5 bases and J by 5 bases, with 24 bases left in between. Written as DNA, the CDR3 is TGTGCCAGCAGTCCCCTAAGAAGGAGAACTAGGTTTGAGACCCAGTACTTC. This gives the protein CASSPLRRRTRFETQYF.

The chain couples TRBV9 to TRBJ2-3; TRBD1 might be the D (6 bases). V was trimmed by 3 bases and J by 1 base, leaving 15 bases between them. The CDR3 is 16 residues long. Germline lookup yields CDR1 SGDLS and CDR2 YYNGEE. Written as DNA, the CDR3 is TGTGCCAGCAGCGCCCATGGGGGACATCGCACAGATACGCAGTATTTT. Protein: CASSAHGGHRTDTQYF.

The chain carries TRBV10-3 and TRBJ1-1; TRBD1 matches 9 bases. J lost 1 base, V lost 7 bases, and 13 bases had no gene match. The germline gives CDR1 ENHRY, CDR2 SYGVKD. The CDR3 extends over 17 amino acids. CDR3 sequence: CAIKSSTGGFWNTEAFF. The CDR3 DNA is TGTGCCATCAAGAGTTCTACAGGGGGCTTCTGGAACACTGAAGCTTTCTTT.

This clone was recorded a few times. Other DNA sequences from this sample encode an identical CDR3 as well. The CDR3 DNA reads as TGCAGCGTTGAAGGGCGCAATGAGCAGTTCTTC. Its protein product is CSVEGRNEQFF. The genes are TRBV29-1 and TRBJ2-1; no clear D gene. CDR3 length equals 11 residues. Trimming left V 1 base short and J 6 bases short, with 4 bases between. Germline V lookup: CDR1 SQVTM, CDR2 ANQGSEA.

The rearrangement uses TRBV25-1 and TRBJ2-7, with 10 bases aligning to TRBD2. Germline V lookup: CDR1 MGHDK, CDR2 SYGVNS. J was trimmed by 4 bases and V by 3 bases; bases with no gene match: 6. The CDR3 runs 15 residues. The CDR3 sequence is CASSDPSGSGYEQYF. CDR3 sequence (DNA): TGTGCCAGCAGTGACCCTAGCGGGAGTGGATACGAGCAGTACTTC.

This clone was recorded at least ten times. The chain joins TRBV14 to TRBJ2-3; no firm D call. Germline V lookup: CDR1 SGHDN, CDR2 FVKESK. There are 11 residues in the CDR3. Trimming removed 5 bases from V and 2 bases from J, with 2 bases in between. The chain's CDR3 is CASSYTDTQYF. The CDR3 coding sequence is TGTGCCAGCAGCTACACAGATACGCAGTATTTT.

A few counts support this clone. The J gene is TRBJ1-5, the V gene TRBV6-5; 7 positions match TRBD1. The germline CDR1 and CDR2 sequences are MNHEY and SVGAGI. The ends lost 6 bases at V and 5 bases at J; junction bases unmatched: 7. The CDR3 sequence is 14 residues long. The CDR3 is CASRQQGWDQPQHF. CDR3 sequence (DNA): TGTGCCAGCAGACAACAGGGGTGGGATCAGCCCCAGCATTTT.

This clone has just a few counts. This chain uses TRBV29-1 with TRBJ1-5; D possibly corresponds to TRBD1 (6 bases). CDR3 size: 13 residues. Germline-derived CDR1 and CDR2 are SQVTM and ANQGSEA. Trimming took 7 bases from V and 5 from J, leaving 15 bases between them. CDR3 sequence (DNA): TGCAGCGCTGCACAGGGACGCGATCAGCCCCAGCATTTT. Amino acid sequence: CSAAQGRDQPQHF.

This clone has more than one count but fewer than ten. The rearrangement uses TRBV30 and TRBJ1-4; D remains unclear. The germline gives CDR1 GTSNPN, CDR2 SVGIG (reference sequence). Trimming took off 2 bases at V and 7 bases at J, with 8 bases between the two ends. This CDR3 is 12 amino acids long. CDR3 protein: CAWSRRGEKLFF. CDR3 coding DNA: TGTGCCTGGAGTCGCCGGGGTGAAAAACTGTTTTTT.

This clone was counted between two and nine times. The chain's CDR3 is CASSPNPAGANQPQHF. CDR3 bases: TGTGCCAGCTCACCAAATCCTGCAGGGGCGAATCAGCCCCAGCATTTT. This chain joins TRBV18 and TRBJ1-5; the D gene is possibly TRBD1 (6 bases). The V and J ends lost 2 bases and 4 bases respectively, with 15 bases between them. The CDR3 totals 16 residues. In germline, CDR1 is KGHSH, CDR2 LQKENI.

This clone was observed a few times. The chain couples TRBV29-1 to TRBJ2-5; the D is unclear. There are 14 residues in the CDR3. Germline V gene data show CDR1 as SQVTM and CDR2 as ANQGSEA. V lost 0 bases and J lost 0, with 8 bases in between. The CDR3 spells CSVEDRWDQETQYF. As DNA, the CDR3 is TGCAGCGTTGAAGACAGATGGGACCAAGAGACCCAGTACTTC.

This clone has just a few counts. The chain recombines TRBV2 with TRBJ2-5; a weak D match, TRBD2 (5 bases). The CDR3 is 13 residues long. V was pared by 6 bases and J by 5 bases, with 13 bases between. Germline V CDR1 and CDR2: SNHLY, FYNNEI. CDR3 sequence (DNA): TGTGCCAGCAGCAAGGACTTGGGGGAGACCCAGTACTTC. Protein: CASSKDLGETQYF. The entire variable domain, with the rest obtained from reference TRBV2 and TRBJ2-5, is as follows: EPEVTQTPSHQVTQMGQEVILRCVPISNHLYFYWYRQILGQKVEFLVSFYNNEISEKSEIFDDQFSVERPDGSNFTLKIRSTKLEDSAMYFCASSKDLGETQYFGPGTRLLVL.

The J gene is TRBJ1-1, the V gene TRBV9; 8 positions agree with TRBD1. Germline V gene lookup returns CDR1 SGDLS and CDR2 YYNGEE. The CDR3 sequence is 15 residues long. Unmatched junction bases numbered 6, after V lost 4 bases and J lost 1 base. CDR3 loop: CASSPRTGRNTEAFF. CDR3 DNA: TGTGCCAGCAGCCCTAGGACAGGGAGGAACACTGAAGCTTTCTTT.

In this sample, this clone turned up a few times. V is TRBV18 and J is TRBJ1-5; 7 nucleotides match TRBD1. The CDR3 spans 17 residues. Per the germline V gene, CDR1 is KGHSH and CDR2 is LQKENI. J was trimmed by 1 base and V by 3 bases; bases with no gene match: 9. CDR3 protein: CASSPRQGVFSNQPQHF. In DNA, the CDR3 is TGTGCCAGCTCACCTCGCCAGGGGGTATTCAGCAATCAGCCCCAGCATTTT.

The rearrangement joins TRBV6-5 to TRBJ2-7; D call uncertain. Germline V gene sequence: CDR1 MNHEY, CDR2 SVGAGI. V gave up 8 bases and J gave up 5 bases, with 10 bases separating them. CDR3 size: 11 residues. The DNA for the CDR3 is TGTGCCAGCGGTGGGTGGAACGAGCAGTACTTC. It encodes CASGGWNEQYF.

Concerning this clone itself: The same CDR3 arises from other DNA sequences in this sample as well. The chain recombines TRBV2 with TRBJ2-7; TRBD2 might be the D (6 bases). Trimming took 5 bases from V and 4 from J, leaving 6 bases between them. Germline CDR1 SNHLY, CDR2 FYNNEI. The CDR3 is 11 amino acids. This CDR3 is CASSRGYEQYF. CDR3 in DNA: TGTGCCAGCAGTCGGGGGTACGAGCAGTACTTC.

The V gene is TRBV25-1, the J gene TRBJ2-7; possible D gene TRBD1, 5 bases. Germline V gene lookup returns CDR1 MGHDK and CDR2 SYGVNS. The CDR3 extends over 13 amino acids. V was shortened by 3 bases and J by 4 bases, with 10 bases between the two germline ends. The CDR3 here is CASSDRQGYEQYF. The CDR3, as DNA: TGTGCCAGCAGTGATAGGCAGGGATACGAGCAGTACTTC.

In this sample, this clone turned up a few times. The V call is TRBV7-3, the J call TRBJ2-2; the match to TRBD2 covers 10 bases. V lost 2 bases, J lost 0 bases, and 3 bases stayed unmatched. CDR1 is SGHTA and CDR2 is FQGTGA in the germline V gene. There are 17 residues in the CDR3. The CDR3 bases are TGTGCCAGCAGCTTAGGGACTAGCGCCCCGAACACCGGGGAGCTGTTTTTT. Its translation: CASSLGTSAPNTGELFF. Based on the CDR3 plus reference TRBV7-3 and TRBJ2-2, the full variable domain is GAGVSQTPSNKVTEKGKYVELRCDPISGHTALYWYRQSLGQGPEFLIYFQGTGAADDSGLPNDRFFAVRPEGSVSTLKIQRTERGDSAVYLCASSLGTSAPNTGELFFGEGSRLTVL.

The V and J genes are TRBV12-5 and TRBJ1-1; D is possibly TRBD1 (5 bases). The CDR3 contains 13 residues. The ends were cut back, 6 bases at V and 4 bases at J, with 12 bases in the middle. Looked up from germline, CDR1 is LGHNT and CDR2 is FRNRAP. DNA of the CDR3: TGTGCTAGTGGGAACTCGGGGGGCACTGAAGCTTTCTTT. Translation gives CASGNSGGTEAFF.

The gene calls are TRBV7-9 and TRBJ2-5; D is uncertain. The CDR3 extends over 15 amino acids. Looked up from germline, CDR1 is SEHNR and CDR2 is FQNEAQ (reference sequence). V was shortened by 1 base and J by 2 bases, with 11 bases between the two germline ends. CDR3 coding DNA: TGTGCCAGCAGCTTAGGCGGACCGATTCAAGAGACCCAGTACTTC. Translating gives CASSLGGPIQETQYF.

The genes are TRBV5-5 and TRBJ2-1; D might be TRBD2 (6 bases). Germline V gene lookup returns CDR1 SGHKS and CDR2 YYEKEE (reference sequence). Trimming stripped 3 bases from V and 2 bases from J, with 12 bases between. This CDR3 comprises 15 residues. CDR3 nucleotide sequence: TGTGCCAGCAGCTCCGGGAGCCAACCCTACAATGAGCAGTTCTTC. It translates to CASSSGSQPYNEQFF.

The chain uses TRBV2 and TRBJ2-6; TRBD1 agrees at 8 bases. The V gene's germline CDR1 is SNHLY and CDR2 FYNNEI. This CDR3 has 15 amino acids. V lost 7 bases to trimming and J lost 2 bases; unmatched junction nucleotides: 4. The DNA for the CDR3 is TGTGCCAGCACCGAGGACAGGGCTGGGGCCAACGTCCTGACTTTC. It encodes CASTEDRAGANVLTF.

The chain is built from TRBV5-1 and TRBJ2-1; D call uncertain. The CDR3 is made up of 12 amino acids. Germline CDR1 is SGHRS and CDR2 is YFSETQ. V gave up 0 bases and J gave up 7 bases, with 5 bases separating them. CDR3 in amino acids: CASSLAINEQFF. CDR3 sequence (DNA): TGCGCCAGCAGCTTGGCCATAAATGAGCAGTTCTTC.

The V call is TRBV7-6, the J call TRBJ1-1, with D perhaps TRBD1 (6 bases). CDR3 length: 19 amino acids. The V gene's germline CDR1 is SGHVS and CDR2 FNYEAQ. Trimming pared 0 bases from V and 4 bases from J, leaving 24 bases between. The CDR3, as DNA: TGTGCCAGCAGCTTAGCGGTGGAGGCTGGACAGCCAAGAAGCACTGAAGCTTTCTTT. Translation: CASSLAVEAGQPRSTEAFF.

The chain combines TRBV28 with TRBJ1-1, with D perhaps matching TRBD1 (5 bases). V shed 6 bases and J shed 5 bases, with 19 bases lying between them. Germline V gives CDR1 MDHEN, CDR2 SYDVKM. There are 15 residues in the CDR3. DNA of the CDR3: TGTGCCAGCAGCCTACCCCAGGGCATGGGAACTGAAGCTTTCTTT. Amino acids: CASSLPQGMGTEAFF.

In its sample, this clone was seen a few times. This chain connects TRBV29-1 to TRBJ1-1; 7 nucleotides line up with TRBD1. Germline assignment: CDR1 SQVTM and CDR2 ANQGSEA. This CDR3 region has 14 residues. V shed 6 bases, J shed 1 base, and the junction held 8 bases outside the gene matches. The CDR3: CSVDRTGENTEAFF. CDR3 bases: TGCAGCGTAGATCGGACAGGAGAGAACACTGAAGCTTTCTTT. Drawing the rest from reference TRBV29-1 and TRBJ1-1, the complete variable domain is SAVISQKPSRDICQRGTSLTIQCQVDSQVTMMFWYRQQPGQSLTLIATANQGSEATYESGFVIDKFPISRPNLTFSTLTVSNMSPEDSSIYLCSVDRTGENTEAFFGQGTRLTVV.

Concerning this clone: Other DNA sequences in the same sample also yield this CDR3. The chain has TRBV18 and TRBJ1-1; D gene uncertain. CDR1 KGHSH and CDR2 LQKENI come from the germline V gene. The V gene lost 0 bases and the J gene lost 1 base, with 6 bases spanning the gap. The CDR3 consists of 14 residues. The CDR3 protein is CASSPPGWNTEAFF. The CDR3 coding sequence is TGTGCCAGCTCACCACCAGGGTGGAACACTGAAGCTTTCTTT.